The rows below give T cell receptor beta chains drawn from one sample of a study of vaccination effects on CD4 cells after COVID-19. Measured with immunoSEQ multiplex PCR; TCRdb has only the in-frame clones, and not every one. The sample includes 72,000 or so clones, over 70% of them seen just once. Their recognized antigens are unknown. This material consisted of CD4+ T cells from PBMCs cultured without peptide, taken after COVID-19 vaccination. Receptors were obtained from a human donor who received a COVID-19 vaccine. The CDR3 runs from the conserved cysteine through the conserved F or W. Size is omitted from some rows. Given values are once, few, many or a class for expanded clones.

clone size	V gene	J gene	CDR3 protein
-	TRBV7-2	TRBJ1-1	CASSLRETRTEAFF
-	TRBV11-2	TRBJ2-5	CASSKDQTQYF
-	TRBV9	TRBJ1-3	CASSVQGNGNTIYF
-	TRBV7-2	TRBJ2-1	CASSPQRAGGYNEQFF
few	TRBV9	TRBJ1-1	CASSVAMGTEAFF
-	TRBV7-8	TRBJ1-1	CASSLVIARDRVTEAFF
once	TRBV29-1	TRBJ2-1	CSLKGTTIAEQFF
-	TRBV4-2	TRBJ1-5	CASTLTRVSGEIYSNQPQHF
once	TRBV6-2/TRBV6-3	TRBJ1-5	CASSDYTGRERPQHF
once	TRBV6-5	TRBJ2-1	CASTMGVSSYNEQFF
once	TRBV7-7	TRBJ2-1	CASSRLGTGPNEQFF
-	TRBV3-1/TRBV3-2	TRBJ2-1	CASSRLGTSSYNEQFF
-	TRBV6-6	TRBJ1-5	CASSRIQVEPQHF
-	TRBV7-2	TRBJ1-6	CASSLSGGAYNSPLHF
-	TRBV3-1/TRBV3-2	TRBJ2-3	CASSQEGTADTQYF
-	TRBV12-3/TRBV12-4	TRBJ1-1	CASSLRPTEAFF
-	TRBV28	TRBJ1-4	CASSLSRTGSEKLFF
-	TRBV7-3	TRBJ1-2	CASSSLTGPSLGYTF
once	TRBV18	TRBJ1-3	CASSPRTGTGTGNTIYF
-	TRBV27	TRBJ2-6	CASRQASYSGANVLTF
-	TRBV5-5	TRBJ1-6	CASSLADINSYNSPLHF
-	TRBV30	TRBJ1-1	CAWSVLGRRNTEAFF
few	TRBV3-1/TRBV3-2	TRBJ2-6	CASSQSPAGYSGANVLTF
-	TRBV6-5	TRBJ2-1	CASRSLAGLYNEQFF
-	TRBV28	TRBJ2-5	CASGGLAGQGSSETQYF
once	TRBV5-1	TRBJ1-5	CASSVGQGGNQPQHF
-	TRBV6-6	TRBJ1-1	CATTGGQSYTEAFF
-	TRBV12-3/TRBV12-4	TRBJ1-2	CAIQRAFYGYTF
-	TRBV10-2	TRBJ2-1	CASRLRGTGYNEQFF